The 2 T cell receptor beta chains presented below share a single source sample, sequenced in a study of graft-versus-host responses after intestinal transplantation. Profiled with immunoSEQ multiplex PCR; TCRdb holds only in-frame clones, not every one. Of roughly 25,000 clones in the sample, approximately 87% were seen once. This specimen consisted of PBMCs, obtained roughly 29 days after intestinal transplant. All receptors derive from a human patient who received an intestinal transplant, so some T cells may come from the graft donor.

The chain uses TRBV10-3 and TRBJ1-2; D possibly corresponds to TRBD1 (5 bases). Germline CDR1 reads ENHRY; CDR2 reads SYGVKD. Trimming cost V 4 bases and J 4 bases, with 16 bases left between them. The CDR3 runs 15 residues. The CDR3 is CAISGDLRWGYGYTF. CDR3 sequence (DNA): TGTGCCATCAGTGGGGACCTCCGGTGGGGCTATGGCTACACCTTC.

V gene TRBV28 combines with J gene TRBJ2-5, with a tentative D call TRBD2 (5 bases). The J call may be incorrect, as the DNA end agrees better with TRBJ2-7. Germline values: CDR1 MDHEN, CDR2 SYDVKM. CDR3 length equals 11 residues. CDR3 nucleotide sequence: TGTGCCACCCAACGGGGATACGAGCAGTACTTC. Amino acid sequence: CATQRGYEQYF.